The rows below give T cell receptor beta chains drawn from one sample of a study of T cells in Graves' hyperthyroidism and ophthalmopathy. TCRdb used MiXCR to reprocess the multiplex PCR reads, holding one entry per CDR3 protein. The sample yields about 640,000 distinct CDR3 sequences, roughly 20% seen once. The sequenced sample was blood. The receptors here all came from a man aged 30 to 45 with Graves' ophthalmopathy. Each CDR3 is given with its conserved first and last residue. A D gene is named only where the DNA matches it firmly. Rows give clone size only sometimes, using once, few, many, or a class for an expanded clone.

>TRBV18|few|TRBD1|TRBJ2-7
TGTGCCAGCTCACAGGAGTTAGTGGGACAGGGTACCGACGAGCAGTACTTC
CASSQELVGQGTDEQYF
>TRBV10-3|NA|TRBD2|TRBJ2-7
TGTGCCGCCCAGGAGCGGGAGAGCCACGAGCAGTACTTC
CAAQERESHEQYF
>TRBV5-1|NA|TRBD2|TRBJ2-3
TGCGCCAGCAGCTTCCTTAGCGGGGTCACAGATACGCAGTATTTT
CASSFLSGVTDTQYF
>TRBV4-1|NA|NA|TRBJ2-7
TGCGCCAGCAGCCAAGATCCGGACTACGAGCAGTACTTC
CASSQDPDYEQYF
>TRBV7-9|few|NA|TRBJ2-7
TGTGCCAGCAGCTTGGGTTTCCTAGCCGAGCAGTACTTC
CASSLGFLAEQYF
>TRBV18|many|NA|TRBJ1-5
TGTGCCAGCTCACCAGGTTTAGCAGTGAGCAATCAGCCCCAGCATTTT
CASSPGLAVSNQPQHF
>TRBV27|few|TRBD1|TRBJ2-1
TGTGCCAGCAGTCCATCGGTAGGGGACAGGGATAGCAATGAGCAGTTCTTC
CASSPSVGDRDSNEQFF
>TRBV11-3|NA|NA|TRBJ1-3
TGTGCCAGCATCAAGGGCTTCTCTGGAAACACCATATATTTT
CASIKGFSGNTIYF
>TRBV11-2|many|NA|TRBJ2-5
TGTGCCAGCAGCCAAGCCGGGTACAGCCAACAAGAGACCCAGTACTTC
CASSQAGYSQQETQYF
>TRBV15|NA|NA|TRBJ1-4
TGTGCCACCAGCAGAGATCCGGGGGTGGAGGAAAAACTGTTTTTT
CATSRDPGVEEKLFF
>TRBV2|many|NA|TRBJ2-7
TGTGCCAGCAGTGCGACTGGCGGTCCCTACGAGCAGTACTTC
CASSATGGPYEQYF
>TRBV15|few|NA|TRBJ1-1
TGTGCCACCAGCAGAGATTCCAGGGCTGAAGCTTTCTTT
CATSRDSRAEAFF
>TRBV5-1|many|NA|TRBJ1-1
TGCGCCAGCAGCTCGGGGAGTCGGGGGAACACTGAAGCTTTCTTT
CASSSGSRGNTEAFF